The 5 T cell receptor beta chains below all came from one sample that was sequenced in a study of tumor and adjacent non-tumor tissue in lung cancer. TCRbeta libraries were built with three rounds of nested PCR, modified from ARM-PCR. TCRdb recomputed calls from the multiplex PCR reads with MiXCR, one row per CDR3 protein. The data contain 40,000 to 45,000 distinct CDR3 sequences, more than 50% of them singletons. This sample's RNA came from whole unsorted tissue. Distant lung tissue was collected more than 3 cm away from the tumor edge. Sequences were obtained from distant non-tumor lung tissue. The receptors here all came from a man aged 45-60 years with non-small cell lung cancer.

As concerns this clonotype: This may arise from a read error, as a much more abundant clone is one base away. DNA of the CDR3: TGCAGTGCTCCGCGGGTTTGGGGTCGGACTGAAGCTTTCTTT. It specifies CSAPRVWGRTEAFF. The chain is built from TRBV20-1 and TRBJ1-1; D remains ambiguous. Germline CDR1 DFQATT, CDR2 SNEGSKA (reference sequence). V lost 5 bases and J 5 bases, leaving 18 bases between the germline ends. The CDR3 has 14 amino acids.

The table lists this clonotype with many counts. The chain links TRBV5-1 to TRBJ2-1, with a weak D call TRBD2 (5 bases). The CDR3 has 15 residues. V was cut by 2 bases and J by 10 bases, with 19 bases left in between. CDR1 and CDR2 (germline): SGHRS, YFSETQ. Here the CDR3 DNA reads TGCGCCAGCAGCTTAAGTATGGCTGTCTCGGGGGAGCAGTTCTTC. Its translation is CASSLSMAVSGEQFF.

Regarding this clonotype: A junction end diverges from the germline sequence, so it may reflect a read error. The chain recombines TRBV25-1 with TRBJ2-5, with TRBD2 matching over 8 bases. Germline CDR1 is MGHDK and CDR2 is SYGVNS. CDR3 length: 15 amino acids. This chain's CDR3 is CASSEPTSGQETLYF. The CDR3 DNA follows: TGTGCTAGCAGTGAACCAACTAGCGGACAAGAGACCCTGTACTTC. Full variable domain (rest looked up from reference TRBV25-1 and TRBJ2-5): EADIYQTPRYLVIGTGKKITLECSQTMGHDKMYWYQQDPGMELHLIHYSYGVNSTEKGDLSSESTVSRIRTEHFPLTLESARPSHTSQYLCASSEPTSGQETLYFGPGTRLLVL.

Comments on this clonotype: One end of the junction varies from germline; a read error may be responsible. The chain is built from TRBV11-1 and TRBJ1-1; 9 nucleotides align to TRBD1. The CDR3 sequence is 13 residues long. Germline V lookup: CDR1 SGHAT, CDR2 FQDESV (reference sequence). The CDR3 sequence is CTSSPGTGNEAFF. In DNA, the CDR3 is TGTACCAGCAGCCCCGGGACAGGGAATGAAGCTTTCTTC.

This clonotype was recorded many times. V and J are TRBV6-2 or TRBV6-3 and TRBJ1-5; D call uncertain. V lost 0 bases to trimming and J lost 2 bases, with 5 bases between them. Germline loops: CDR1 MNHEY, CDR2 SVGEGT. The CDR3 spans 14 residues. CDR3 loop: CASSYSRGNQPQHF. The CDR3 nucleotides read TGTGCCAGCAGTTACTCAAGGGGCAATCAGCCCCAGCATTTT.